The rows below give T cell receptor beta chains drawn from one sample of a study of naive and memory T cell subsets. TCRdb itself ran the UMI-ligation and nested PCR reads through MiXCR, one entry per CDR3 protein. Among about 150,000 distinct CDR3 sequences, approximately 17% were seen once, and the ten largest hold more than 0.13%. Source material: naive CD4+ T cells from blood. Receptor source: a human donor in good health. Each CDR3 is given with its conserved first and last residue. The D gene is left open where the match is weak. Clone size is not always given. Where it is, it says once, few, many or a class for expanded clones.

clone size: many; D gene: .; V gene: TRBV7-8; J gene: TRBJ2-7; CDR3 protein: CASRSAGTSSSYEQYF
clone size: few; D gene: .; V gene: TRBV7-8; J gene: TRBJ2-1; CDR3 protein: CASSLAYITQFF
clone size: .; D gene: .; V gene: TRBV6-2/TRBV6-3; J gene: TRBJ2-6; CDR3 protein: CASSYSNSYGANVLTF
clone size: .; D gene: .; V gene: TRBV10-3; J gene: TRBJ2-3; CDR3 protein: CAISGGTDTQYF
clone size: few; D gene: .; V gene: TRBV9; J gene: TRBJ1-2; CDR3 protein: CASSVDRSNYGYTF
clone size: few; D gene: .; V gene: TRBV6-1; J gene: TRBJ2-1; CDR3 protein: CASGGLRSYNEQFF
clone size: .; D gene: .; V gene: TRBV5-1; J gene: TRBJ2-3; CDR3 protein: CASSFRQWARAIMTDTQYF
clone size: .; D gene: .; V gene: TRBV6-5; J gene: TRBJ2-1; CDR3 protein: CASSYSVLTGTFDQFF
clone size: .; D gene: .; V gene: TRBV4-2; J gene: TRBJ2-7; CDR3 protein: CASSQGGQRVPFEQYF
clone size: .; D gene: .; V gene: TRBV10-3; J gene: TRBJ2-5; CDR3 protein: CAISDPRDKAQETQYF
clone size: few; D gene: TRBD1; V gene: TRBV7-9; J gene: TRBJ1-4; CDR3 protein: CASSRDREEEKLFF
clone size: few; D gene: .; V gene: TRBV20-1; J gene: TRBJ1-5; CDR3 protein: CSARGTVSNQPQHF
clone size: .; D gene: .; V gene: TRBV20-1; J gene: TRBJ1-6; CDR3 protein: CSARSWTANSPLHF
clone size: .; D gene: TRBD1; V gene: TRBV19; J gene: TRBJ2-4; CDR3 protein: CASNDRGGKNIQYF
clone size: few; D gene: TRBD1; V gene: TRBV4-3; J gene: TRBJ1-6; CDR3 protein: CASSQKKDRLGSPLHF
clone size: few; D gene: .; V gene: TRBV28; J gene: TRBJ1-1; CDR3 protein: CASSSRARAFF
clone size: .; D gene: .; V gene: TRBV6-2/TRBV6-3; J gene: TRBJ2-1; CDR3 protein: CASRGIDSRSYNEQFF
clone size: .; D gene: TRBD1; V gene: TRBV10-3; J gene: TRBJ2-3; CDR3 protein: CATWDREGTDTQYF
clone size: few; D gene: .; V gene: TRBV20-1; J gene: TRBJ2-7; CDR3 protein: CSAVLSYEQYF
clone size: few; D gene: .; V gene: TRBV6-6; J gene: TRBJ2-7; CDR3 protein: CASSFGDYEQYF
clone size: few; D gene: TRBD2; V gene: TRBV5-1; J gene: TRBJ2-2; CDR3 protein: CASSLVLAGPGELFF
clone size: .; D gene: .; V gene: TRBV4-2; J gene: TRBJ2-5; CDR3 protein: CASSQGGVGETQYF
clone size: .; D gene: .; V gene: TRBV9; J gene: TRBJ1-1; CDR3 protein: CASSDGQHTEAFF
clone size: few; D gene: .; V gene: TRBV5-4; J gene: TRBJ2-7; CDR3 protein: CASSLEASKGYEQYF
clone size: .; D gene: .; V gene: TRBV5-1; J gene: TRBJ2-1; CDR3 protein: CASSLSQAGYNEQFF
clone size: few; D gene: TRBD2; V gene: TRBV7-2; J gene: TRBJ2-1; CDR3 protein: CASNSGSYNEQFF
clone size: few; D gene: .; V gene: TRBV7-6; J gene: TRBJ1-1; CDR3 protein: CASSLGWGVSGTEAFF
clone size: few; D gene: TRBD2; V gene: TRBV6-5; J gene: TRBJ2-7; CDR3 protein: CASSYSTGGPYEQYF
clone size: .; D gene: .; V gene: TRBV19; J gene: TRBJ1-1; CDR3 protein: CASSIGGAVDTEAFF
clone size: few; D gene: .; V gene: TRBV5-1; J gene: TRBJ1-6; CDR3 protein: CASSLGTALDSPLHF
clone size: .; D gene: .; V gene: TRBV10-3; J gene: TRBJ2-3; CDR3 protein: CATIGDTDTQYF
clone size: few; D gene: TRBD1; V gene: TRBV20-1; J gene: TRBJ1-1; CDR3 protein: CSARALTGGSWNTEAFF
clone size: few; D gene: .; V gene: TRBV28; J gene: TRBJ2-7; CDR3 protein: CASIGTLVREQYF
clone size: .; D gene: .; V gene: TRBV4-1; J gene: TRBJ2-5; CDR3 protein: CASSQDKAFNQETQYF
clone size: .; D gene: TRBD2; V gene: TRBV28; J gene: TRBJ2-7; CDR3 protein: CASSLTGHPGGEQYF